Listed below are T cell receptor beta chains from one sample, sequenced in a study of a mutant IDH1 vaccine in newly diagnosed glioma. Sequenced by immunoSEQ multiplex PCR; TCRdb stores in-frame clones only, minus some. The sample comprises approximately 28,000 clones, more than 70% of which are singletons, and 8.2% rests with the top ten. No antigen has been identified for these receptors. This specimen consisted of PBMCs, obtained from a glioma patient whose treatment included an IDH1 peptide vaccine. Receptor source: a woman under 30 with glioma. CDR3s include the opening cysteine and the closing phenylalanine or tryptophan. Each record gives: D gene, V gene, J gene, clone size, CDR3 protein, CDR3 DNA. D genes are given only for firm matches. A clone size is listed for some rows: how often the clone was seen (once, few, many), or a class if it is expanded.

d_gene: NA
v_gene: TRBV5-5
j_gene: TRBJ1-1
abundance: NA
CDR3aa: CASLLSPGQPNTEAFF
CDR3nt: TGTGCCAGCCTACTTTCCCCGGGACAACCGAACACTGAAGCTTTCTTT

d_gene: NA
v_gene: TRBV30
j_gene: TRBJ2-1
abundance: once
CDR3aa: CAWSTGAPRYNEQFF
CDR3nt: TGTGCCTGGAGTACGGGGGCGCCCAGATACAATGAGCAGTTCTTC

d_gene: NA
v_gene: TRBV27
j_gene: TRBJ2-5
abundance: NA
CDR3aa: CASRPGPGPQETQYF
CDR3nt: TGTGCCAGTCGACCGGGCCCAGGCCCCCAAGAGACCCAGTACTTC

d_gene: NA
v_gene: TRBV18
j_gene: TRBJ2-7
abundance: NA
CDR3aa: CASSLQSYEQYF
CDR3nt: TGTGCCAGCTCACTACAGTCCTACGAGCAGTACTTC

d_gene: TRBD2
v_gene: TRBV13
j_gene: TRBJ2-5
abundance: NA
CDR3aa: CASSLASGGAPFETQYF
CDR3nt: TGTGCCAGCAGCTTAGCCAGCGGGGGGGCCCCCTTCGAGACCCAGTACTTC

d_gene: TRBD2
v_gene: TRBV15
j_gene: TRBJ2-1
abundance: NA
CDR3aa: CATSRARASGVNEQFF
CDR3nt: TGTGCCACCAGCAGAGCTCGGGCTAGCGGGGTAAATGAGCAGTTCTTC

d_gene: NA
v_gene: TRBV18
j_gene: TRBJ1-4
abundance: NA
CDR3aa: CASSPGGSEKLFF
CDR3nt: TGTGCCAGCTCACCAGGGGGGAGTGAAAAACTGTTTTTT

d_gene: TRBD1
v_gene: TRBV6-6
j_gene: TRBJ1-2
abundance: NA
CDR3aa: CASSYGGRGGGYTF
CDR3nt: TGTGCCAGCAGTTACGGCGGCAGGGGGGGTGGCTACACCTTC

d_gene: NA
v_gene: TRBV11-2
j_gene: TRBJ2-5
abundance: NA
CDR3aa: CASSSRFGLQETQYF
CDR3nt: TGTGCCAGCAGCTCCCGATTCGGGTTGCAAGAGACCCAGTACTTC

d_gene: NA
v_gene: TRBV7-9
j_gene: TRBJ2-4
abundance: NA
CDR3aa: CASSLVMLGEAKNIQYF
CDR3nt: TGTGCCAGCAGCTTAGTAATGCTGGGGGAAGCCAAAAACATTCAGTACTTC

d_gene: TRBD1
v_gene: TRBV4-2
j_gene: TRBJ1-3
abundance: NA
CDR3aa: CASSQTDRGGNTIYF
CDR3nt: TGTGCCAGCAGCCAAACGGACAGGGGAGGAAACACCATATATTTT

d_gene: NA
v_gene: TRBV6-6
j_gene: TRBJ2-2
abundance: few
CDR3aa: CASSYFSTGELFF
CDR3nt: TGTGCCAGCAGTTATTTCAGCACCGGGGAGCTGTTTTTT

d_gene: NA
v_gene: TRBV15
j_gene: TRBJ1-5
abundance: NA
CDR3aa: CATSRDSGVSNQPQHF
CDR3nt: TGTGCCACCAGCAGAGATTCAGGGGTGAGCAATCAGCCCCAGCATTTT

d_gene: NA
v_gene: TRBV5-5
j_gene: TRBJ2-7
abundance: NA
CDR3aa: CASSLFSGTNEQYF
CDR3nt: TGTGCCAGCAGCTTGTTTTCAGGGACCAACGAGCAGTACTTC

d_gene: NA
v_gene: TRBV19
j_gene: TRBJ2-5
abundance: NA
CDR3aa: CASSHSGGPRETQYF
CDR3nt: TGTGCCAGTAGCCATTCCGGGGGCCCACGGGAGACCCAGTACTTC

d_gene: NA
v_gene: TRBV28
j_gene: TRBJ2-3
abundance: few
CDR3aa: CASSFIEGASTDTQYF
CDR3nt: TGTGCCAGCAGTTTTATCGAGGGAGCTAGCACAGATACGCAGTATTTT

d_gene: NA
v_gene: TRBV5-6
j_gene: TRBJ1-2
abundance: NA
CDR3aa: CASSLGGAVYGYTF
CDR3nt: TGTGCCAGCAGCTTGGGGGGGGCGGTCTATGGCTACACCTTC

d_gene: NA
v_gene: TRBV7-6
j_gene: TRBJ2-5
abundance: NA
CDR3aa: CASSLAPQETQYF
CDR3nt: TGTGCCAGCAGCTTAGCCCCGCAAGAGACCCAGTACTTC

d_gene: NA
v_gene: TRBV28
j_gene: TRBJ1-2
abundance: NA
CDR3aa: CASSRGGYTF
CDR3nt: TGTGCCAGCAGTCGAGGGGGCTACACCTTC

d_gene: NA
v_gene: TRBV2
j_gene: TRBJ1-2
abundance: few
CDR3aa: CASRTENYGYTF
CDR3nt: TGTGCCAGTCGGACTGAGAACTATGGCTACACCTTC

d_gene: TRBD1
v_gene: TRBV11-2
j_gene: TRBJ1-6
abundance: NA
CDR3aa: CASSLYYRGDSPLHF
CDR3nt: TGTGCCAGCAGCTTATATTACAGGGGTGATTCACCCCTCCACTTT

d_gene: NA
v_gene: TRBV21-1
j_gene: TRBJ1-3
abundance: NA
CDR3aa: CASILGSVNTIYF
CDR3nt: TGTGCCAGCATCCTAGGATCCGTAAACACCATATATTTT

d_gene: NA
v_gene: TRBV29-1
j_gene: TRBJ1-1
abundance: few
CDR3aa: CSVGQSQKKLNTEAFF
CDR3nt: TGCAGCGTTGGACAGAGCCAAAAGAAACTGAACACTGAAGCTTTCTTT

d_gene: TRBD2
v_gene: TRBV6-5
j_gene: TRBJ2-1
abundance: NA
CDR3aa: CASIPLAGVSSEQFF
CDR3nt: TGTGCCAGCATCCCACTAGCGGGAGTCTCGAGTGAGCAGTTCTTC

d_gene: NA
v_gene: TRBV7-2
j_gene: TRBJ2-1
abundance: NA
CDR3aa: CASSRLGTGNEQFF
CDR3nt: TGTGCCAGCAGCCGCCTGGGCACAGGGAATGAGCAGTTCTTC

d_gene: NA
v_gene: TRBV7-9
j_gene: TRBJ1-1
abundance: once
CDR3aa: CASSLGQGRAEAFF
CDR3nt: TGTGCCAGCAGCTTAGGGCAGGGGAGGGCTGAAGCTTTCTTT